This entry concerns a single TCR beta chain. These data originate in a study of patients and donors after allogeneic stem cell transplantation. The CDR3 has 15 amino acids. CDR1 SEHNR and CDR2 FQNEAQ come from the germline V gene (reference sequence). Trimming shortened V by 5 bases and J by 1 base, and 14 bases separated the two germline ends. In TCRdb, the RT-PCR reads were re-called with MiXCR into one record per CDR3 protein. The sample yields about 400,000 distinct CDR3 sequences, about a sixth seen once. The V and J genes are TRBV7-9 and TRBJ2-5, with D perhaps TRBD1 (6 bases). The sample taken for sequencing was blood, either unsorted or a sorted T cell fraction (not recorded which). The sequence came from a human donor who was either an allogeneic HSCT recipient or a stem cell or donor lymphocyte infusion donor (not recorded which). It is not recorded whose cells these are; they may come from a transplant donor. The CDR3 region has the DNA TGTGCCAGCAGCATCGGCCGGGACATCCAAGAGACCCAGTACTTC. The encoded protein is CASSIGRDIQETQYF.